This T cell receptor (beta chain) was identified during a study of Ad26.COV2.S vaccination and SARS-CoV-2 variants. Overall study results and limits: Vaccinees displayed broader spike-specific TCR repertoires than placebo recipients.

TCRdb's table, derived via immunoSEQ multiplex PCR, lists solely in-frame clones and lacks some. The data contain 320,000 or so clones, 90% of them singletons. A word on this clone: Its specificity is unknown.

Trimming shortened V by 2 bases and J by 9 bases, and 14 bases separated the two germline ends. CDR3 length equals 15 residues. Germline V gene lookup returns CDR1 LGHDT and CDR2 YNNKEL (reference sequence). Regarding treatment: about 20 received Ad26.COV2.S at low or high dose, single or two shots; about 5 received placebo; per-sample allocation not given. The investigators took samples on day 63 after the first vaccine or placebo injection. This material consisted of peripheral blood, taken in a trial of Ad26.COV2.S vaccine versus placebo. The clonotype comes from a person aged 18-60 years who received the Ad26.COV2.S COVID-19 vaccine or a placebo. The rearrangement joins TRBV3-1 (or the pseudogene TRBV3-2) to TRBJ1-6, with unresolved D. In DNA form, the CDR3 reads TGTGCCAGCAGCCAATCCCCCACGGGATTTTCACCCCTCCACTTT. Residues: CASSQSPTGFSPLHF.